This T cell receptor (beta chain) originates from a study of cytotoxic CD8 clonotypes in ibrutinib-treated CLL. About the research overall: Average yields of 255,043 productive templates and 94,082 productive rearrangements characterized the samples.

The protocol was immunoSEQ multiplex PCR, while the TCRdb copy is restricted to in-frame clones and leaves out a portion. The data contain about 22,000 clones, about three quarters of them singletons. The sequences come from PBMCs, collected before ibrutinib treatment. This clonotype was obtained from a human donor with chronic lymphocytic leukemia.

DNA of the CDR3: TGTGCCAGTAGTACGGGACTAGCGGTCTACAATGAGCAGTTCTTC. Amino acid sequence: CASSTGLAVYNEQFF. The chain employs TRBV19 and TRBJ2-1; TRBD2 matches at 11 bases. The CDR3 is 15 residues long. Trimming removed 4 bases from V and 3 bases from J; junction bases left unmatched: 2. The V gene's germline CDR1 is LNHDA and CDR2 SQIVND (reference sequence).